These 27 T cell receptor beta chains were sequenced from one sample in a study of T-cell reconstitution after alpha-beta-depleted transplantation in children. Unique molecular identifiers were incorporated when the TCRbeta library was constructed. TCRdb processed the PCR reads anew with MiXCR; each CDR3 protein has one entry. The top ten clones hold about 4.8% of a sample with approximately 230,000 distinct CDR3 sequences, 20% to 30% of them seen once. Source: PBMCs, mostly from graft donor cells, taken 360 days after TCRalphabeta/CD19-depleted stem cell transplant. Every receptor here comes from a female patient aged 2-9 years who had a stem cell transplant for congenital amegakaryocytic thrombocytopenia, so the T cells may come from the graft donor.

This clonotype was observed a few times. The chain combines TRBV7-6 with TRBJ2-3, with 10 bases aligning to TRBD2. Germline values: CDR1 SGHVS, CDR2 FNYEAQ. Trimming took 5 bases from V and 8 from J; bases not matched to a gene: 16. The CDR3 runs to 17 residues. The CDR3 loop is CASSPTLAGVGVVTQYF. The CDR3, as DNA: TGTGCCAGCAGCCCAACCCTAGCGGGAGTCGGCGTAGTTACGCAGTATTTT.

This clonotype was observed a handful of times. The chain joins TRBV5-1 to TRBJ2-3, with 7 positions matching TRBD2. CDR3 size: 21 residues. The germline V gene has CDR1 SGHRS and CDR2 YFSETQ. Trimming removed 7 bases from V and 0 bases from J; junction bases left unmatched: 26. The CDR3 here is CASQTNRKTSAPWSSTDTQYF. The CDR3 coding sequence is TGCGCCAGCCAAACGAATAGAAAAACTAGCGCACCTTGGTCGAGCACAGATACGCAGTATTTT.

This clonotype was detected a few times. This chain connects TRBV12-3 or TRBV12-4 to TRBJ1-5; maybe TRBD1 (6 bases). V lost 5 bases, J lost 2 bases, and 22 bases lay in between. This CDR3 has 18 amino acids. The CDR3 reads CASSATGLEPGGNQPQHF. Written as DNA, the CDR3 is TGTGCCAGCAGTGCGACAGGTTTGGAACCCGGTGGCAATCAGCCCCAGCATTTT.

This clonotype has just a few counts. The chain recombines TRBV24-1 with TRBJ2-1, with D possibly being TRBD2 (5 bases). The V gene lost 4 bases and the J gene lost 8 bases, with 17 bases spanning the gap. Germline CDR1 and CDR2: KGHDR and SFDVKD. This CDR3 has 15 amino acids. CDR3 DNA sequence: TGTGCCACCAGTGAGCCTAGCAAGGGTTTCGATGAGCAGTTCTTC. It yields the protein CATSEPSKGFDEQFF.

This clonotype was seen more than once but under ten times. This chain uses TRBV4-3 with TRBJ2-2, with 9 positions matching TRBD1. The V and J ends lost 2 bases and 2 bases, in that order; junction bases with no gene match: 6. Germline V lookup: CDR1 LGHNA, CDR2 YSLEER. The CDR3 totals 17 residues. The CDR3 here is CASSQLQGARNTGELFF. The DNA of the CDR3 is TGCGCCAGCAGCCAATTACAGGGGGCGCGAAACACCGGGGAGCTGTTTTTT.

The rearrangement links TRBV7-9 to TRBJ2-3, with unresolved D. CDR3 length: 16 residues. Germline assignment: CDR1 SEHNR and CDR2 FQNEAQ (reference sequence). Trimming removed 1 base at V and 4 bases at J, with 15 bases between. The CDR3, as DNA: TGTGCCAGCAGCTTAGTACCTAGAGTTTCCGCAGATACGCAGTATTTT. Protein: CASSLVPRVSADTQYF.

This clonotype showed up many times. The V gene is TRBV4-3, the J gene TRBJ2-3; D remains unclear. Trimming cost V 2 bases and J 10 bases, with 16 bases left between them. CDR1 is LGHNA, CDR2 YSLEER, per germline. The CDR3 consists of 14 residues. CDR3 in amino acids: CASSQYSAGGSQYF. Written as DNA, the CDR3 is TGCGCCAGCAGCCAATATTCTGCCGGCGGATCGCAGTATTTT.

This sequence joins TRBV20-1 and TRBJ2-7; D possibly corresponds to TRBD2 (6 bases). Per the germline V gene, CDR1 is DFQATT and CDR2 is SNEGSKA (reference sequence). V was clipped by 3 bases and J by 6 bases, with 21 bases between them. This CDR3 spans 15 amino acids. The DNA for the CDR3 is TGCAGTGCTAGTAGTGCAGGCGGGGTCCTATTCGAGCAGTACTTC. Translating gives CSASSAGGVLFEQYF.

This chain connects TRBV5-5 to TRBJ1-1; TRBD1 might be the D (5 bases). V was shortened by 3 bases and J by 10 bases, with 16 bases between the two germline ends. CDR3 length equals 13 residues. The germline V gene has CDR1 SGHKS and CDR2 YYEKEE (reference sequence). CDR3: CASSSHGGEGAFF. CDR3 coding DNA: TGTGCCAGCAGCTCTCATGGAGGGGAGGGAGCTTTCTTT.

This chain uses TRBV19 with TRBJ2-3; a possible D gene is TRBD2 (6 bases). V lost 3 bases and J 2 bases, leaving 9 bases between the germline ends. The CDR3 loop spans 14 amino acids. Germline V CDR1 and CDR2: LNHDA, SQIVND (reference sequence). The CDR3 is CASSIRETTDTQYF. CDR3 in DNA: TGTGCCAGTAGTATTCGGGAGACCACAGATACGCAGTATTTT.

The chain recombines TRBV20-1 with TRBJ2-5, with 8 bases that match TRBD2. The CDR3 consists of 16 residues. From germline, CDR1 is DFQATT and CDR2 SNEGSKA (reference sequence). V was clipped by 0 bases and J by 3 bases; unmatched bases: 9. This CDR3 reads CSARDWSGRGEETQYF. As DNA, the CDR3 is TGCAGTGCTAGAGATTGGAGCGGGAGAGGCGAAGAGACCCAGTACTTC.

The sample holds a few counts of this clonotype. V and J are TRBV6-1 and TRBJ1-6, with unresolved D. V was pared by 8 bases and J by 9 bases, with 20 bases between. This CDR3 spans 15 amino acids. Germline V gene lookup returns CDR1 MNHNS and CDR2 SASEGT. CDR3: CASRARAQNSSPLHF. The CDR3 nucleotides are TGTGCCAGCCGTGCGCGGGCGCAAAATAGTTCACCCCTCCACTTT.

This clonotype appeared a few times. The chain joins TRBV12-3 or TRBV12-4 to TRBJ2-3; 9 bases align to TRBD2. Losses at the gene ends were 5 bases for V and 4 bases for J; bases not matched to a gene: 10. CDR3 length equals 16 residues. The CDR3 is CASSPTPGTSPDTQYF. The CDR3 DNA reads TGTGCCAGCAGTCCGACCCCTGGGACTAGCCCAGATACGCAGTATTTT.

The chain is built from TRBV19 and TRBJ1-1; D might be TRBD1 (6 bases). V gave up 3 bases and J gave up 8 bases, with 13 bases separating them. CDR1 and CDR2 from the germline V gene are LNHDA and SQIVND (reference sequence). The CDR3 runs to 13 residues. The CDR3 spells CASSIPGQREAFF. Written as DNA, the CDR3 is TGTGCCAGTAGTATCCCTGGACAGAGAGAAGCTTTCTTT.

The chain joins TRBV6-5 to TRBJ1-2, with a tentative D call TRBD1 (5 bases). Germline assignment: CDR1 MNHEY and CDR2 SVGAGI. The CDR3 is 16 amino acids. V was clipped by 1 base and J by 0 bases, with 12 bases between them. CDR3 DNA: TGTGCCAGCAGTTACTGGAGGCAGGGATCTAACTATGGCTACACCTTC. Amino acid sequence: CASSYWRQGSNYGYTF.

This chain joins TRBV7-2 and TRBJ2-7, with TRBD2 matching over 7 bases. V lost 1 base to trimming and J lost 0 bases; unmatched junction nucleotides: 6. Germline CDR1 is SGHTA and CDR2 is FQGNSA. The CDR3 is 16 amino acids. The DNA for the CDR3 is TGTGCCAGCAGCTTAGGCGTAGCGGGCAACTCCTACGAGCAGTACTTC. Residues: CASSLGVAGNSYEQYF.

This chain connects TRBV7-2 to TRBJ2-6; either TRBD1 or TRBD2 may supply D (5 bases each). V was pared by 5 bases and J by 4 bases, with 12 bases between. Germline-derived CDR1 and CDR2 are SGHTA and FQGNSA. CDR3 size: 15 residues. The CDR3 coding sequence is TGTGCCAGCAGCCCTTCAGGGACCGGGGCCAACGTCCTGACTTTC. This sequence encodes CASSPSGTGANVLTF.

This clonotype was detected a few times. The V gene is TRBV20-1, the J gene TRBJ2-2; the match to TRBD2 covers 10 bases. Per the germline V gene, CDR1 is DFQATT and CDR2 is SNEGSKA (reference sequence). The CDR3 spans 17 residues. V shed 2 bases, J shed 4 bases, and the junction held 10 bases outside the gene matches. The DNA for the CDR3 is TGCAGTGCTAGACCCCCTCTAGCGGGAGTCAGCACCGGGGAGCTGTTTTTT. It translates to CSARPPLAGVSTGELFF.

V usage is TRBV5-5 and J usage is TRBJ2-3; D is unresolved. V lost 1 base to trimming and J lost 6 bases, with 18 bases between them. Germline-derived CDR1 and CDR2 are SGHKS and YYEKEE (reference sequence). There are 16 residues in the CDR3. CDR3 loop: CASSLSIGVVGDTQYF. The CDR3 bases are TGTGCCAGCAGCTTGAGTATTGGGGTAGTAGGGGATACGCAGTATTTT.

This clonotype has a count of ten or more. The rearrangement uses TRBV6-1 and TRBJ2-3; no clear D gene. The V gene lost 6 bases and the J gene lost 0 bases, with 10 bases spanning the gap. CDR3 length equals 14 residues. CDR1 is MNHNS and CDR2 is SASEGT in the germline V gene. The CDR3 sequence is CASSLTLSTDTQYF. The CDR3 DNA follows: TGTGCCAGCAGCCTAACATTAAGCACAGATACGCAGTATTTT.

The table lists this clonotype with many counts. The chain is built from TRBV20-1 and TRBJ2-3; D gene unclear. In germline, CDR1 is DFQATT, CDR2 SNEGSKA (reference sequence). Trimming left V 3 bases short and J 7 bases short, with 8 bases between. This CDR3 is 11 amino acids long. The CDR3 nucleotides are TGCAGTGCTAGGAACATTAATACGCAGTATTTT. Its protein is CSARNINTQYF.

V gene TRBV28 combines with J gene TRBJ2-7; 12 bases match TRBD2. Trimming cost V 5 bases and J 4 bases; bases outside gene matches: 6. CDR1 MDHEN and CDR2 SYDVKM come from the germline V gene. This CDR3 has 15 amino acids. The CDR3 DNA sequence: TGTGCCAGCAGTACCCGACTAGCGGGAGTTTACGAGCAGTACTTC. It is translated as CASSTRLAGVYEQYF.

This clonotype appeared many times. The CDR3 nucleotides read TGTGCCAGCAGGAGGGACAGCCAAGAGACCCAGTACTTC. Protein: CASRRDSQETQYF. The chain joins TRBV28 to TRBJ2-5; TRBD1 matches 7 bases. Per the germline V gene, CDR1 is MDHEN and CDR2 is SYDVKM. V lost 6 bases, J lost 1 base, and 2 bases stayed unmatched. The CDR3 runs to 13 residues.

At least ten counts were recorded for this clonotype. The V gene is TRBV12-3 or TRBV12-4, the J gene TRBJ2-4; tentatively, D is TRBD2 (6 bases). Trimming stripped 3 bases from V and 3 bases from J, with 18 bases between. The CDR3 has 17 residues. The CDR3 here is CASSFTSVLAGKNIQYF. The CDR3 DNA is TGTGCCAGCAGTTTTACCAGTGTACTAGCCGGCAAAAACATTCAGTACTTC.

This chain uses TRBV3-1 with TRBJ2-5; 8 nucleotides align to TRBD2. V gave up 4 bases and J gave up 5 bases; unmatched junction bases: 9. CDR1 LGHDT and CDR2 YNNKEL come from the germline V gene (reference sequence). The CDR3 is made up of 15 amino acids. CDR3 nucleotides: TGTGCCAGCAGCCGGGGCCCGACTAGCGCGGAGACCCAGTACTTC. Translating gives CASSRGPTSAETQYF.

This clonotype was detected a few times. The V call is TRBV7-9, the J call TRBJ1-3; D not resolved. This CDR3 has 16 residues. Germline CDR1 and CDR2: SEHNR and FQNEAQ (reference sequence). Deletions cut 7 bases from V and 0 bases from J, with 16 bases between. CDR3 protein: CASTAIGLRSGNTIYF. CDR3 in DNA: TGTGCCAGCACCGCGATCGGCCTTCGCTCTGGAAACACCATATATTTT.

This clonotype has just a few counts. The chain carries TRBV12-3 or TRBV12-4 and TRBJ1-2, with 9 bases matching TRBD1. V lost 6 bases to trimming and J lost 7 bases; unmatched junction nucleotides: 12. The CDR3 spans 15 residues. CDR3 coding DNA: TGTGCCAGCAGGAAACAGGGGGCGGAAACTCGTGGCTACACCTTC. Amino acid sequence: CASRKQGAETRGYTF.